This T cell receptor (beta chain) was sequenced in a study of blood T cell repertoires in COVID-19. Study as a whole: Both acute and convalescent COVID-19 samples were obtained from the United States, Italy and Spain.

How the authors handled the data: From reference gene primer amplification, estimates of nucleated cell counts were derived. Here immunoSEQ multiplex PCR was the method, and the copy in TCRdb shows in-frame clones only, minus some. V and J calls and clone size are given by that table; D and trimming were obtained from the DNA. The profile shows about 210,000 clones, roughly 87% of them singletons. Participant age was about 18 to 95 years, and participants resided in about two dozen US areas. Cohort allocation depended upon clinical history that participants reported. Trimming removed 9 bases from V and 6 bases from J, with 11 bases in between. This CDR3 is 11 amino acids long. The germline V gene encodes CDR1 ENHRY and CDR2 SYGVKD. This clone has more than one count but fewer than ten.

Source material: PBMCs or T cells enriched from blood (not recorded which). The chain carries TRBV10-3 and TRBJ1-2, with D unclear. The origin of this receptor is a man aged 18 to 29 with acute COVID-19. CDR3 sequence: CAIYGLDGYTF. The CDR3 DNA follows: TGTGCCATTTATGGACTGGATGGCTACACCTTC.